Listed below are T cell receptor beta chains from one sample, sequenced in a study of blood T cell repertoires in COVID-19. TCRdb's table, derived via immunoSEQ multiplex PCR, lists solely in-frame clones and lacks some. Counted here are tens of thousands of clones, less than 95% occurring once; the ten biggest clones make up roughly 0.53%. The sequenced sample was peripheral blood. The source of these receptors is a man aged 45 to 65 with COVID-19, enrolled during active disease. The CDR3 runs from the conserved cysteine through the conserved F or W. The D gene is left open where the match is weak. The listing skips clone size in some rows; elsewhere it reads once, few, many or a size class.

cdr3_nt cdr3_aa clone_size j_call d_call v_call
TGTGCCTGGAACCGGGACAGGGTCTTCAATGAGCAGTTCTTC CAWNRDRVFNEQFF NA TRBJ2-1 TRBD1 TRBV30
TGTGCCTCGAGAGAAGGGAGCTCCTATAATTCACCCCTCCACTTT CASREGSSYNSPLHF NA TRBJ1-6 NA TRBV10-3
TGTGCCAGCAGCTTGACAGGGGGCGCCTACGAGCAGTACTTC CASSLTGGAYEQYF NA TRBJ2-7 TRBD1 TRBV7-9
TGCGCCAGCAGCCAAGACCCGCGGGCCTTGGGAAACACCATATATTTT CASSQDPRALGNTIYF NA TRBJ1-3 NA TRBV4-3
TGTGCCAGCAGCCCGGGGGGGACCAAAAACATTCAGTACTTC CASSPGGTKNIQYF NA TRBJ2-4 TRBD2 TRBV7-3
TGCAGCGTTCCCCGGACTAGCGGAAGCACAGATACGCAGTATTTT CSVPRTSGSTDTQYF NA TRBJ2-3 TRBD2 TRBV29-1
TGTGCCAGCAGCGTAGGGGGGACATCAGCTGAAGCTTTCTTT CASSVGGTSAEAFF once TRBJ1-1 NA TRBV9
TGCGCCAGCAGCTTCCGACTGGACAGCTACTTCAATGAGCAGTTCTTC CASSFRLDSYFNEQFF NA TRBJ2-1 NA TRBV5-1
TGCGCCAGCAGCTTGACCACAGGGGCTGGTGAGCAGTTCTTC CASSLTTGAGEQFF NA TRBJ2-1 TRBD1 TRBV5-1
TGTGCCAGCACCGAATTCAGTAAATACTCACCCCTCCACTTT CASTEFSKYSPLHF NA TRBJ1-6 NA TRBV2
TGTGCCAGCAGCCGGGGTTCGGGGGTGAACACTGAAGCTTTCTTT CASSRGSGVNTEAFF NA TRBJ1-1 NA TRBV3-1/TRBV3-2
TGCGCCAGCAGCCAAGATCGACAGGGGGCAGGTGGCTACACCTTC CASSQDRQGAGGYTF NA TRBJ1-2 TRBD1 TRBV4-3
TGTGCCAGCAGCCGGACAGGGAACGAGCAGTACTTC CASSRTGNEQYF NA TRBJ2-7 TRBD1 TRBV9
TGTGCCACTAGAGTCCGGGAGGAAGAGACCCAGTACTTC CATRVREEETQYF NA TRBJ2-5 TRBD2 TRBV19
TGTGCCAGCAGCTTCGGCGGGAGGGGCACAGATACGCAGTATTTT CASSFGGRGTDTQYF NA TRBJ2-3 TRBD2 TRBV11-3
TGTGCCAGTAGTATAATCGGAGGACCGTATGCCTCTGGGGCCAACGTCCTGACTTTC CASSIIGGPYASGANVLTF NA TRBJ2-6 NA TRBV19
TGTGCCACCAGCAGGAGACAGGGGGTCCGCACAGATACGCAGTATTTT CATSRRQGVRTDTQYF NA TRBJ2-3 TRBD1 TRBV15
TGTGCCAGCAGCTCCGACAACAGGGCCGGCTACAATGAGCAGTTCTTC CASSSDNRAGYNEQFF NA TRBJ2-1 NA TRBV11-2
TGTGCCAGCAGCTTACGGGGGGATGAGCAGTTCTTC CASSLRGDEQFF NA TRBJ2-1 TRBD2 TRBV7-9
TGCGCCAGCAGTCCCCAGACAGGGGGCGATGGCTACACCTTC CASSPQTGGDGYTF NA TRBJ1-2 TRBD1 TRBV4-3
TGTGCCAGCAGTGTTAGCTCCTACGAGCAGTACTTC CASSVSSYEQYF NA TRBJ2-7 NA TRBV2
TGTGCCAGCAGTCTTATACGACAGGACCTACGTTACTTC CASSLIRQDLRYF once TRBJ2-7 NA TRBV6-2/TRBV6-3
TGTGCCAGCAGTCTACGGACAGGGGAAGCTTTCTTT CASSLRTGEAFF NA TRBJ1-1 TRBD1 TRBV6-5
TGTGCCAGCAGGACAGATTATAATTCACCCCTCCACTTT CASRTDYNSPLHF NA TRBJ1-6 NA TRBV6-5
TGTGCCACCAGCAGAGATCTGGGCGTGTGGGGCGGGGCCAGCACCGGGGAGCTGTTTTTT CATSRDLGVWGGASTGELFF NA TRBJ2-2 NA TRBV15
TGTGCCAGCAGCCAAGGAGCGGGCTGGACAGATACGCAGTATTTT CASSQGAGWTDTQYF NA TRBJ2-3 NA TRBV3-1/TRBV3-2
TGTGCCAGCAGCTTGGTCGGTCTAGCGGGAGATACTAGAACCCAGTACTTC CASSLVGLAGDTRTQYF NA TRBJ2-5 TRBD2 TRBV5-5
TGTGCCAGCAGCGGGGGACAGGGTGAAATTACCCTTGGCTACACCTTC CASSGGQGEITLGYTF few TRBJ1-2 TRBD1 TRBV5-6
TGTGCCAGCAGCCACCATAGGGGCAATGAGCAGTTCTTC CASSHHRGNEQFF NA TRBJ2-1 NA TRBV11-3
TGTGCCAGCACCCTTAGCCGGGACTCCTCCTACGAGCAGTACTTC CASTLSRDSSYEQYF NA TRBJ2-7 NA TRBV6-5
TGTGCCAGCAGCTTACGGACAGGGGACACTGAAGCTTTCTTT CASSLRTGDTEAFF NA TRBJ1-1 TRBD1 TRBV7-3
TGTGCCAGCAGTTTCCTAGCGGCTGGGGAGCAGTACTTC CASSFLAAGEQYF NA TRBJ2-7 TRBD2 TRBV5-4
TGTGCCAGGGAGATAAACTATGGCTACACCTTC CAREINYGYTF NA TRBJ1-2 NA TRBV2
TGTGCCAGCAGGCGGGAAGGTGAGCAGTTCTTC CASRREGEQFF NA TRBJ2-1 NA TRBV12-3/TRBV12-4
TGTGCAAGTCGCTCCTATATCGGGACAGTCTTACTAGCCAAAAACATTCAGTACTTC CASRSYIGTVLLAKNIQYF NA TRBJ2-4 NA TRBV12-2
TGTGCCAGCAGCTTAGACCCCGGGACTAGCGTGGATACGCAGTATTTT CASSLDPGTSVDTQYF once TRBJ2-3 TRBD2 TRBV11-2
TGTGCCAGCAGCCACGGGACTAGCACAGATACGCAGTATTTT CASSHGTSTDTQYF NA TRBJ2-3 NA TRBV7-2
TGTGCCACCAGTGATTTGCAGGGGGCGACCTACAATGAGCAGTTCTTC CATSDLQGATYNEQFF NA TRBJ2-1 TRBD1 TRBV24-1
TGTGCCAGCAGTGATGGGGCTAGCGGGGATTTTTACGAGCAGTACTTC CASSDGASGDFYEQYF once TRBJ2-7 TRBD2 TRBV6-1
TGTGCCAGCATGGGGCGGGGGGCCTACAATGAGCAGTTCTTC CASMGRGAYNEQFF once TRBJ2-1 TRBD2 TRBV2
TGTGCCACCGGTCAAGGGGTCACCGGGGAGCTGTTTTTT CATGQGVTGELFF NA TRBJ2-2 NA TRBV24-1
TGTGCCAGCAGTGATGTCGCGGGGAGCAGCACAGATACGCAGTATTTT CASSDVAGSSTDTQYF NA TRBJ2-3 NA TRBV2
TGTGCCAGCAGCTCCTCCAAGCGAGGGTCGGATACGCAGTATTTT CASSSSKRGSDTQYF few TRBJ2-3 NA TRBV5-6